The T cell receptor (beta chain) described here comes from a study of cytomegalovirus exposure and HLA in healthy donors. In the study overall: There were 75 million to 95 million unique TCRs (from HLA-typed donors) in an early data release.

Comments on this clone: The antigen is not known.

Study-wide results and caveats: In most subjects, TCR beta sequences reportedly gave accurate predictions of HLA-A and HLA-B alleles. Three CMV-associated chains were confirmed in vitro to be specific for CMV antigens. The authors excluded some V segments, including TRBV6-2 and TRBV6-3, as indistinguishable.

PCR amplification relied on 60 Vbeta primers (plus 13 Jbeta primers). Assay used: immunoSEQ multiplex PCR; TCRdb lists only in-frame clones, some missing. Altogether some 90,000 clones are present, around 79% being singletons, with the ten largest covering under 3.5%. Germline V gives CDR1 MGHRA, CDR2 YSYEKL. CDR3 length: 16 residues. J gave up 6 bases and V 0 bases, and 7 bases lay outside the gene matches. Sequenced: PBMCs. This chain joins TRBV4-1 and TRBJ2-1, with 8 bases aligning to TRBD2. This receptor was identified in a female donor in good health and CMV-seropositive. The CDR3 loop is CASSQERLAGANEQFF. The CDR3 region has the DNA TGCGCCAGCAGCCAAGAACGGCTAGCGGGTGCCAATGAGCAGTTCTTC.